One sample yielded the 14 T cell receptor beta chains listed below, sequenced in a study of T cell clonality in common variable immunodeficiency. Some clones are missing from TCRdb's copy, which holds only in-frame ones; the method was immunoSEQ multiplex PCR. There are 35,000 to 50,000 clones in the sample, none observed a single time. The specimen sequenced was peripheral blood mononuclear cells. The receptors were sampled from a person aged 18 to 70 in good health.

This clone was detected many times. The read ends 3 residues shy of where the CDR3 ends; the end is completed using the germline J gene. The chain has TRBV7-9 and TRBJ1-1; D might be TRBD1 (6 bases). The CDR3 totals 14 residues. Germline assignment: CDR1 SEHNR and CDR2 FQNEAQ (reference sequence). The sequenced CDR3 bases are TGTGCCAGCAGCCAAACAGGGCCTACACTGGGG. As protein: CASSQTGPTLG. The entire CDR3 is CASSQTGPTLGAFF.

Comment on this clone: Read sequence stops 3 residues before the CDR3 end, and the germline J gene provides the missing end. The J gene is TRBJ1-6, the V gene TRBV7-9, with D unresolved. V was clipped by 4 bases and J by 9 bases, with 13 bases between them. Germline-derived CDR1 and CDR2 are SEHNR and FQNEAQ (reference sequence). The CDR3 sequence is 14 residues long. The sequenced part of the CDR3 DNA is TGTGCCAGCAGCTCTGGAAGACTAGGTTCACCC. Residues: CASSSGRLGSP. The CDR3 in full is CASSSGRLGSPLHF.

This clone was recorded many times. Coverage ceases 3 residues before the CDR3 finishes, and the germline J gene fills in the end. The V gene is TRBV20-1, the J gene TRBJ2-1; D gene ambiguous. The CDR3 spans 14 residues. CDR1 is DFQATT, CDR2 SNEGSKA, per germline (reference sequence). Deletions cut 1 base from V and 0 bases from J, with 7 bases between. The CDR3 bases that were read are TGCAGTGCTAGAGTACAGAGCTCCTACAATGAG. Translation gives CSARVQSSYNE. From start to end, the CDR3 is CSARVQSSYNEQFF.

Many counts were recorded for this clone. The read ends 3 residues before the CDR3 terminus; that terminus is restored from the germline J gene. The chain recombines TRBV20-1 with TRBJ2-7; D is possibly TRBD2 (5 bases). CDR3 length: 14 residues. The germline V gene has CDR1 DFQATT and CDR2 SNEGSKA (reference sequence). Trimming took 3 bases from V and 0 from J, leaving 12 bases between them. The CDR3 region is CSASSTTISYEQYF. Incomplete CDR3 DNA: TGCAGTGCTAGTTCGACTACCATCTCCTACGAG.

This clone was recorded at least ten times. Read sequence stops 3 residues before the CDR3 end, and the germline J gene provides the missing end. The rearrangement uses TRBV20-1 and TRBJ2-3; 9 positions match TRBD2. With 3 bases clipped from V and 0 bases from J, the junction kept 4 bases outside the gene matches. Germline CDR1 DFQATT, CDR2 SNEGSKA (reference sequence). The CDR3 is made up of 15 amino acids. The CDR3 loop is CSASISGRSTDTQYF. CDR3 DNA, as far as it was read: TGCAGTGCTAGTATAAGCGGGAGGAGCACAGATACG.

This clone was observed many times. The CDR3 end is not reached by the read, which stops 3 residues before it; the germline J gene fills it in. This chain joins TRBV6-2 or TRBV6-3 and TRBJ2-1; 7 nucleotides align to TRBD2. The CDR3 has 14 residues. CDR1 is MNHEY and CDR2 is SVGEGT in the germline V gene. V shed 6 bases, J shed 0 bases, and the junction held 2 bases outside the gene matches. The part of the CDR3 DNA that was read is TGTGCCAGCAGGAGCGGGGCCTCCTACAATGAG. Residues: CASRSGASYNE. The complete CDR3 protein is CASRSGASYNEQFF.

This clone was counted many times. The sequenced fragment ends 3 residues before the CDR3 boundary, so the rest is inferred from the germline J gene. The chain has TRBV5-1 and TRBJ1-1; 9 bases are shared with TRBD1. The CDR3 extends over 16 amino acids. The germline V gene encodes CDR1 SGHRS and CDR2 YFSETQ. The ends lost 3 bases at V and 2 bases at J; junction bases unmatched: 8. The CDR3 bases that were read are TGCGCCAGCAGCTCGGGAGGGGGACAGGGAAACACTGAA. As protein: CASSSGGGQGNTE. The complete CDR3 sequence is CASSSGGGQGNTEAFF. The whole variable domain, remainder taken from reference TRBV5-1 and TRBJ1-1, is KAGVTQTPRYLIKTRGQQVTLSCSPISGHRSVSWYQQTPGQGLQFLFEYFSETQRNKGNFPGRFSGRQFSNSRSEMNVSTLELGDSALYLCASSSGGGQGNTEAFFGQGTRLTVV.

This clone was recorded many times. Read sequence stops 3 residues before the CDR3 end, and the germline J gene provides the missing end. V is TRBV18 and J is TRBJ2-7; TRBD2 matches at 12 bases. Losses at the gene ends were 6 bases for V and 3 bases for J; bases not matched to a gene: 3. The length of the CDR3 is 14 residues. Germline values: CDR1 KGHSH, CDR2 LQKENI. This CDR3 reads CASSPSGGVYEQYF. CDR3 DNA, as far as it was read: TGTGCCAGCTCCCCTAGCGGGGGGGTCTACGAG.

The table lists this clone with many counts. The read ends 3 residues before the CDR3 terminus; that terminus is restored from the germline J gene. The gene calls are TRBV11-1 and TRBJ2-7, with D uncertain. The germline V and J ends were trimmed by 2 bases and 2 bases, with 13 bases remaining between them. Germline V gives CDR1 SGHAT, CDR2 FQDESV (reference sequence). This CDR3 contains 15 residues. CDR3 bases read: TGTGCCAGCAGCTTAAGTCCAACAGCTCCCTACGAG. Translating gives CASSLSPTAPYE. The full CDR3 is CASSLSPTAPYEQYF.

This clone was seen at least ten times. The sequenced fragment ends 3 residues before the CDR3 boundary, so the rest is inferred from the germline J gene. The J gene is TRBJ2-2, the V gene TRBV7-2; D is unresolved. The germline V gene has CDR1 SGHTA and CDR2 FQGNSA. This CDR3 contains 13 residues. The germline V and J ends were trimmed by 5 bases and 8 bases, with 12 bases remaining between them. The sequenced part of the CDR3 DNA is TGTGCCAGCAGCGCCAATCCTCGGGGGGAG. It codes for CASSANPRGE. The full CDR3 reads CASSANPRGELFF.

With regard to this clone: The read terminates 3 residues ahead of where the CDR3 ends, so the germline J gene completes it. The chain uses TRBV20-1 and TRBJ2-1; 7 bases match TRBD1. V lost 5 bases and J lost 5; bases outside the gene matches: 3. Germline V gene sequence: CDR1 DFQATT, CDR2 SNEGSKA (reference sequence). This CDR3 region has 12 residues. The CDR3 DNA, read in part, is TGCAGTGCTCCCGACAGGGACAATGAG. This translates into CSAPDRDNE. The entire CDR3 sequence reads CSAPDRDNEQFF.

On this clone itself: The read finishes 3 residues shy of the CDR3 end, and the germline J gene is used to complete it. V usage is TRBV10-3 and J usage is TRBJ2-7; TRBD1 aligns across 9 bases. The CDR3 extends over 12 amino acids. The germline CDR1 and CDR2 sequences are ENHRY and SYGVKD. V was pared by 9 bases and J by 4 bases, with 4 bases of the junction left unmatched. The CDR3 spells CAITGTGYEQYF. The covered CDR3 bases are TGTGCCATTACCGGGACAGGGTACGAG.

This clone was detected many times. CDR3 DNA (partial): TGTGCCTGGAGTGCACAGGCCAATCAGCCC. It translates to CAWSAQANQP. The full CDR3 sequence reads CAWSAQANQPQHF. The V call is TRBV30, the J call TRBJ1-5, with a tentative D call TRBD1 (5 bases). The read finishes 3 residues shy of the CDR3 end, and the germline J gene is used to complete it. Trimming took 1 base from V and 3 from J, leaving 7 bases between them. Germline assignment: CDR1 GTSNPN and CDR2 SVGIG (reference sequence). The CDR3 has 13 residues.

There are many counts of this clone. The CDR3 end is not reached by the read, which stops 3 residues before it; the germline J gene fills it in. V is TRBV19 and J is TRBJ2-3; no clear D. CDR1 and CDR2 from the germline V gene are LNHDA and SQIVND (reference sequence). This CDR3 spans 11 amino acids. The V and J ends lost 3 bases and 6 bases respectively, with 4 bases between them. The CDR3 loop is CASSIQDTQYF. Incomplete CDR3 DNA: TGTGCCAGTAGTATCCAGGATACG.